This TCR beta chain appears in the sequencing data of a study of blood T cell repertoires in COVID-19. The CDR3 is 15 residues long. The germline V gene has CDR1 SGDLS and CDR2 YYNGEE. The J segment lost 3 bases and the V segment lost 1 base, leaving 7 bases of the junction unmatched. Here immunoSEQ multiplex PCR was the method, and the copy in TCRdb shows in-frame clones only, minus some. The sample yields over 150,000 clones, roughly 73% seen once. The chain couples TRBV9 to TRBJ2-7, with 7 positions matching TRBD2. Sequenced material: peripheral blood. This TCR came from a man aged 65 to 85 with acute or convalescent COVID-19. The CDR3 is CASSVSGAQVYEQYF. The DNA for the CDR3 is TGTGCCAGCAGCGTAAGCGGGGCGCAGGTCTACGAGCAGTACTTC.